The 9 T cell receptor beta chains below were found in one sample sequenced in a study of Graves' ophthalmopathy and Graves' hyperthyroidism. Transcripts of RNA were the source for amplifying TCR beta CDR3 regions. First-round RT-PCR relied on HTBI primers, and a second-round multiplex PCR came next. From the multiplex PCR reads, TCRdb called clonotypes with MiXCR, one entry per CDR3 protein. The sample holds 230,000 or so distinct CDR3 sequences, approximately 42% seen once. The sample taken for sequencing was peripheral blood. These receptors all come from an adult man with Graves' ophthalmopathy.

The rearrangement links TRBV20-1 to TRBJ2-7, with unresolved D. The CDR3 has 13 residues. Germline CDR1 and CDR2: DFQATT and SNEGSKA (reference sequence). The V end lost 2 bases, the J end lost 0 bases, and 8 bases lay between the germline ends. The CDR3 DNA sequence: TGCAGTGCTAGACGCATAAGCTCCTACGAGCAGTACTTC. Amino acids: CSARRISSYEQYF.

The CDR3 protein is CASTHTDNGPYGYTF. CDR3 in DNA: TGTGCCAGCACCCATACGGACAACGGGCCCTATGGCTACACCTTC. This chain links TRBV5-8 with TRBJ1-2, with D tentatively TRBD1 (5 bases). The length of the CDR3 is 15 residues. Germline-derived CDR1 and CDR2 are SGHTS and YDEGEE. V lost 6 bases, J lost 4 bases, and 19 bases lay in between.

The DNA for the CDR3 is TGTGCCGCAAGCACCGACAGGGGGCTAGAGACCCAGTACTTC. Amino acid sequence: CAASTDRGLETQYF. This chain joins TRBV6-6 and TRBJ2-5; the match to TRBD1 covers 10 bases. V dropped 11 bases and J dropped 4; count of bases not matched to a gene: 10. Germline CDR1 and CDR2: MNHNY and SVGAGI (reference sequence). The CDR3 is made up of 14 amino acids.

The chain carries TRBV2 and TRBJ1-2; 8 bases match TRBD1. CDR1 SNHLY and CDR2 FYNNEI come from the germline V gene. The CDR3 has 14 residues. J gave up 4 bases and V 6 bases, and 7 bases lay outside the gene matches. CDR3 residues: CASSLVDRGYGYTF. CDR3 DNA: TGTGCCAGCAGCTTAGTAGACAGGGGCTATGGCTACACCTTC.

This clonotype was detected only a few times. This chain connects TRBV2 to TRBJ1-1; TRBD1 matches 8 bases. Germline loops: CDR1 SNHLY, CDR2 FYNNEI. CDR3 length equals 15 residues. The junction had 9 bases not matched to a gene; V was cut back by 4 bases and J by 5 bases. Written as DNA, the CDR3 is TGTGCCAGCAGTGTACGCCAGGGGGCAGGGACTGAAGCTTTCTTT. Translating gives CASSVRQGAGTEAFF. Full variable domain (remainder filled in from reference TRBV2 and TRBJ1-1): EPEVTQTPSHQVTQMGQEVILRCVPISNHLYFYWYRQILGQKVEFLVSFYNNEISEKSEIFDDQFSVERPDGSNFTLKIRSTKLEDSAMYFCASSVRQGAGTEAFFGQGTRLTVV.

This clonotype was counted a few times. V and J are TRBV5-1 and TRBJ1-4, with TRBD1 identical over 7 bases. Germline CDR1 and CDR2: SGHRS and YFSETQ. This CDR3 comprises 14 residues. The V gene end was trimmed by 2 bases and the J gene end by 5 bases; junction bases not matched to a gene: 3. CDR3 loop: CASSFGTDNEKLFF. The CDR3 DNA reads as TGCGCCAGCAGCTTCGGGACAGACAATGAAAAACTGTTTTTT.

There are a few counts of this clonotype. The V gene is TRBV7-2, the J gene TRBJ2-5; D is possibly TRBD1 (6 bases). This CDR3 contains 16 residues. The ends were cut back, 1 base at V and 5 bases at J, with 17 bases in the middle. Germline V gives CDR1 SGHTA, CDR2 FQGNSA. The CDR3 region has the DNA TGTGCCAGCAGCTTAGAAACACAGGGTTGGGCGGAGACCCAGTACTTC. Translated, it gives CASSLETQGWAETQYF.

The chain carries TRBV24-1 and TRBJ2-3, with D unresolved. The CDR3 is 14 residues long. Germline V CDR1 and CDR2: KGHDR, SFDVKD. V dropped 5 bases and J dropped 2 bases, with 10 bases sitting between them. Here the CDR3 reads CATSGSGNTDTQYF. In nucleotides, the CDR3 is TGTGCCACCAGTGGCTCAGGTAACACAGATACGCAGTATTTT.

In its sample, this clonotype was seen once. The CDR3 coding sequence is TGTGCCAGCAGTTACTCCGGCAGGCTGAGCTCCTACGAGCAGTACTTC. Protein: CASSYSGRLSSYEQYF. This sequence joins TRBV6-2 or TRBV6-3 and TRBJ2-7; D gene uncertain. V lost 0 bases and J 0 bases, leaving 12 bases between the germline ends. In germline, CDR1 is MNHEY, CDR2 SVGEGT. The CDR3 length is 16 residues.